This passage covers 13 T cell receptor beta chains from one sample sequenced in a study of blood T cell repertoires in COVID-19. Only in-frame clones appear in the TCRdb table, and some are missing; sequencing was by immunoSEQ multiplex PCR. Of under 130,000 clones listed, 81% were seen once; the top ten hold roughly 37%. Sequencing was done on a sample of peripheral blood. Receptors originate from a man at least 80 years old with acute or convalescent COVID-19.

V is TRBV18 and J is TRBJ1-1; TRBD1 agrees at 8 bases. Trimming cost V 4 bases and J 6 bases; bases outside gene matches: 10. The germline V gene encodes CDR1 KGHSH and CDR2 LQKENI. This CDR3 has 15 residues. The CDR3 nucleotides are TGTGCCAGCTCACAGACCCCGGACAGGGACGCTGAAGCTTTCTTT. It yields the protein CASSQTPDRDAEAFF.

The chain employs TRBV29-1 and TRBJ1-4, with D possibly TRBD1 on 5 matching bases. The CDR3 length is 12 residues. Trimming left V 7 bases short and J 9 bases short, with 15 bases between. Germline V gives CDR1 SQVTM, CDR2 ANQGSEA. The CDR3 DNA follows: TGCAGCGCGTCTCAGGGAAGGCAAAAACTGTTTTTT. Its translation: CSASQGRQKLFF. Using reference TRBV29-1 and TRBJ1-4 for the parts outside the CDR3, the full variable domain is SAVISQKPSRDICQRGTSLTIQCQVDSQVTMMFWYRQQPGQSLTLIATANQGSEATYESGFVIDKFPISRPNLTFSTLTVSNMSPEDSSIYLCSASQGRQKLFFGSGTQLSVL.

Comment on this clone: Within the sample, other DNA sequences also encode this same CDR3. The V gene is TRBV28, the J gene TRBJ1-2; D call uncertain. The V end lost 2 bases, the J end lost 2 bases, and 6 bases lay between the germline ends. The CDR3 spans 13 residues. The V gene's germline CDR1 is MDHEN and CDR2 SYDVKM. The CDR3 nucleotides read TGTGCCAGCAGTTTAGGGCAGAACTATGGCTACACCTTC. The encoded protein is CASSLGQNYGYTF.

CDR3 region: CATSARGEGSYEQYF. In nucleotides, the CDR3 is TGTGCCACCAGCGCCCGAGGGGAGGGTTCCTACGAGCAGTACTTC. The gene calls are TRBV24-1 and TRBJ2-7; the match to TRBD2 covers 7 bases. The CDR3 is 15 amino acids. Germline V gene sequence: CDR1 KGHDR, CDR2 SFDVKD. V lost 7 bases and J lost 1; bases outside the gene matches: 9.

This chain joins TRBV2 and TRBJ2-1, with D possibly being TRBD1 (7 bases). The CDR3 length is 15 residues. Looked up from germline, CDR1 is SNHLY and CDR2 is FYNNEI. V shed 4 bases and J shed 4 bases, with 14 bases lying between them. The CDR3 nucleotides read TGTGCCAGCAGTGGGCAGGGGGGCTCTTACAATGAGCAGTTCTTC. It encodes CASSGQGGSYNEQFF.

This chain uses TRBV2 with TRBJ2-1; TRBD2 agrees at 7 bases. J lost 0 bases, V lost 6 bases, and 5 bases had no gene match. Germline V gives CDR1 SNHLY, CDR2 FYNNEI. CDR3 length: 15 residues. CDR3 region: CASSGSSGSYNEQFF. The DNA for the CDR3 is TGTGCCAGCAGCGGCTCTAGCGGCTCCTACAATGAGCAGTTCTTC.

V usage is TRBV28 and J usage is TRBJ1-5; no clear D gene. There are 14 residues in the CDR3. Germline CDR1 is MDHEN and CDR2 is SYDVKM. V lost 6 bases, J lost 2 bases, and 11 bases lay in between. CDR3 sequence: CASRPPLGNQPQHF. The CDR3 region has the DNA TGTGCCAGCAGACCCCCGCTAGGCAATCAGCCCCAGCATTTT. Full variable domain (missing parts from reference TRBV28 and TRBJ1-5): DVKVTQSSRYLVKRTGEKVFLECVQDMDHENMFWYRQDPGLGLRLIYFSYDVKMKEKGDIPEGYSVSREKKERFSLILESASTNQTSMYLCASRPPLGNQPQHFGDGTRLSIL.

The V call is TRBV30, the J call TRBJ1-4, with 9 bases lining up with TRBD1. The J segment lost 6 bases and the V segment lost 5 bases, leaving 10 bases of the junction unmatched. The CDR3 is made up of 15 amino acids. Germline V gives CDR1 GTSNPN, CDR2 SVGIG (reference sequence). The CDR3 nucleotides read TGTGCCTGGCGGCCCCGGAGACAGGGGGATGAAAAACTGTTTTTT. It yields the protein CAWRPRRQGDEKLFF.

V is TRBV7-9 and J is TRBJ2-7; TRBD2 aligns across 9 bases. Per the germline V gene, CDR1 is SEHNR and CDR2 is FQNEAQ (reference sequence). CDR3 length equals 17 residues. V gave up 5 bases and J gave up 3 bases; unmatched junction bases: 14. The CDR3 region has the DNA TGTGCCAGCAGCGCCGGAGGCGGGGGGGATTGGAGCTACGAGCAGTACTTC. Amino acids: CASSAGGGGDWSYEQYF.

This clone was seen only once. The CDR3 region has the DNA TGTGCCAGCAGCAAAGGGGCGACAGGGGGCGTTGGCTACACCTTC. The encoded protein is CASSKGATGGVGYTF. The gene calls are TRBV6-1 and TRBJ1-2; 10 bases map to TRBD1. V lost 6 bases, J lost 7 bases, and 11 bases stayed unmatched. The CDR3 covers 15 residues. Germline V lookup: CDR1 MNHNS, CDR2 SASEGT.

This clone has a handful of counts. V usage is TRBV7-6 and J usage is TRBJ1-3; D might be TRBD1 (6 bases). CDR3 size: 17 residues. Between the trimmed V and J ends, which lost 4 bases and 1 base, there was a span of 17 bases. Germline V lookup: CDR1 SGHVS, CDR2 FNYEAQ. In nucleotides, the CDR3 is TGTGCCAGCAGCTCACGCCCCCAGGGGCAATCTGGAAACACCATATATTTT. Encoded protein: CASSSRPQGQSGNTIYF.

The chain joins TRBV20-1 to TRBJ2-7, with TRBD2 matching over 12 bases. The length of the CDR3 is 16 residues. Germline CDR1 reads DFQATT; CDR2 reads SNEGSKA (reference sequence). Trimming at V came to 3 bases and at J to 1 base, leaving 7 bases not matched to a gene. For the CDR3, the DNA is TGCAGTGCTAGTAGACTAGCGGGAGTGGAGTCCTACGAGCAGTACTTC. This codes for CSASRLAGVESYEQYF.

The chain links TRBV2 to TRBJ1-5; 7 bases agree with TRBD1. This CDR3 region has 14 residues. V was clipped by 9 bases and J by 2 bases; unmatched bases: 7. Germline V CDR1 and CDR2: SNHLY, FYNNEI. The CDR3 DNA reads as TGTGCCAGTATAGACAGGGAGGGCAATCAGCCCCAGCATTTT. Amino acid sequence: CASIDREGNQPQHF.